These T cell receptor beta chains were read from a single sample in a study of spatial heterogeneity in lung cancer. TCRdb used MiXCR to reprocess the 5' RACE reads, holding one entry per CDR3 protein. In the table there are around 110,000 distinct CDR3 sequences, more than 9% of which are singletons. The sequencing here drew on PBMCs, taken at follow-up. The receptor set was obtained from a male donor with early-stage non-small cell lung cancer. CDR3s leave out the opening cysteine and the closing phenylalanine or tryptophan.

j_call | v_call | cdr3_aa
TRBJ2-7 | TRBV9 | ASSQGLAGSRYEQY
TRBJ2-7 | TRBV6-1 | ASSQGSWGPL
TRBJ2-1 | TRBV5-6 | ASSLGQTQTGYNEQF
TRBJ2-5 | TRBV18 | ASSRQGDYETQY
TRBJ1-1 | TRBV27 | ASSPLGVANTEAF
TRBJ2-1 | TRBV29-1 | SVELDRGGNKQF
TRBJ2-5 | TRBV27 | ASSLSIAGASKRETQY
TRBJ1-2 | TRBV12-3/TRBV12-4 | ASSPNLYGYT
TRBJ2-1 | TRBV9 | ASSVGGGPWDNEQF
TRBJ2-2 | TRBV3-1 | ASSSGLAAGELF